These 10 T cell receptor beta chains came from one sample sequenced in a study of read filtering for tumor transcriptome and immune sequencing. From roughly 0.4 ug of RNA, a library with molecular barcoded alpha/delta and beta/gamma adaptors was made. TCRdb processed the reads anew with MiXCR; each CDR3 protein has one entry. The sample records 130,000 or so distinct CDR3 sequences, roughly 13% being singletons. The specimen sequenced was a population of CD138-negative cells sorted from bone marrow. The receptors stem from a donor aged 40 or older with multiple myeloma.

In this sample, this clonotype turned up many times. The chain carries TRBV29-1 and TRBJ2-3; the match to TRBD2 covers 10 bases. CDR1 and CDR2 (germline): SQVTM, ANQGSEA. Trimming at V came to 7 bases and at J to 4 bases, leaving 5 bases not matched to a gene. CDR3 length: 13 residues. This CDR3 reads CSAVAGGADTQYF. CDR3 coding DNA: TGCAGCGCGGTAGCGGGAGGCGCAGATACGCAGTATTTT.

This clonotype has ten or more counts. The CDR3 sequence is CASSLAFGDWGQETQYF. The CDR3 DNA sequence: TGTGCCAGCAGCTTAGCGTTCGGGGATTGGGGCCAAGAGACCCAGTACTTC. The chain combines TRBV7-9 with TRBJ2-5; maybe TRBD2 (5 bases). V lost 0 bases, J lost 1 base, and 15 bases lay in between. The CDR3 loop spans 17 amino acids. The germline V gene has CDR1 SEHNR and CDR2 FQNEAQ (reference sequence).

The sample holds many counts of this clonotype. Sequence at one end of the junction differs from germline and may be a read error. The V and J genes are TRBV20-1 and TRBJ2-1, with D tentatively TRBD2 (7 bases). This CDR3 is 14 amino acids long. CDR1 is DFQATT, CDR2 SNEGSKA, per germline (reference sequence). CDR3 coding DNA: TGCAGTGCCAGAGGGGGGGTTACGCACAATGAGCAGTTCTTC. As protein: CSARGGVTHNEQFF.

The V gene is TRBV30, the J gene TRBJ1-5; TRBD1 aligns across 9 bases. Germline V gives CDR1 GTSNPN, CDR2 SVGIG (reference sequence). The length of the CDR3 is 14 residues. Germline trimming cut 3 bases from V and 4 bases from J; bases unmatched to any gene: 4. CDR3 DNA sequence: TGTGCCTGGAGCGCACAGGGGGCAAATCAGCCCCAGCATTTT. The encoded protein is CAWSAQGANQPQHF.

In this sample, this clonotype turned up many times. The J gene is TRBJ1-1, the V gene TRBV4-1; a weak D match, TRBD1 (6 bases). Trimming pared 0 bases from V and 0 bases from J, leaving 14 bases between. Germline V gene data show CDR1 as MGHRA and CDR2 as YSYEKL. The CDR3 runs 17 residues. The CDR3 spells CASSQDPTGILNTEAFF. The CDR3 DNA is TGCGCCAGCAGCCAAGATCCTACAGGGATCCTGAACACTGAAGCTTTCTTT.

Ten or more counts support this clonotype. This chain connects TRBV5-1 to TRBJ2-2; the D is unclear. CDR1 and CDR2 from the germline V gene are SGHRS and YFSETQ. Trimming removed 2 bases from V and 6 bases from J, with 20 bases in between. This CDR3 is built from 17 residues. Here the CDR3 reads CASSFFRVPDWAGELFF. The CDR3 DNA reads as TGCGCCAGCAGCTTTTTCCGGGTCCCCGATTGGGCCGGGGAGCTGTTTTTT.

The V and J genes are TRBV12-3 or TRBV12-4 and TRBJ1-1; D remains unclear. V shed 2 bases and J shed 7 bases, with 11 bases lying between them. The CDR3 runs to 13 residues. CDR3 residues: CASSLKGGREAFF. CDR3 sequence (DNA): TGTGCCAGCAGTTTAAAAGGCGGCCGTGAAGCTTTCTTT.

On this clonotype: At one of its ends the junction is not consistent with the germline gene, which may arise from a read error. J is TRBJ2-1 and V is TRBV11-2, with unresolved D. In germline, CDR1 is SGHAT, CDR2 FQNNGV. The CDR3 contains 11 residues. For the CDR3, the DNA is TGTGCCAGCAGCACCTACAATGGGCAGTTCTTC. As protein: CASSTYNGQFF.

This clonotype has a count of ten or more. The CDR3 protein is CASNIGLARGNEQFF. CDR3 nucleotide sequence: TGTGCCAGTAACATAGGGCTAGCGCGAGGCAATGAGCAGTTCTTC. The rearrangement links TRBV19 to TRBJ2-1, with a tentative D call TRBD2 (6 bases). The germline V and J ends were trimmed by 7 bases and 6 bases, with 19 bases remaining between them. Germline CDR1 is LNHDA and CDR2 is SQIVND (reference sequence). This CDR3 spans 15 amino acids.

This chain joins TRBV29-1 and TRBJ1-5; D is uncertain. Trimming took off 4 bases at V and 6 bases at J, with 16 bases between the two ends. This CDR3 contains 14 residues. CDR1 and CDR2 from the germline V gene are SQVTM and ANQGSEA. Here the CDR3 DNA reads TGCAGCGTTGGAGACCCGAGGGTGGGTCAGCCCCAGCATTTT. Its translation: CSVGDPRVGQPQHF.